This T cell receptor beta chain was obtained from a study of T cell responses to AZD1222 COVID-19 vaccine. V lost 1 base, J lost 0 bases, and 10 bases lay in between. This CDR3 is 15 amino acids long. The germline CDR1 and CDR2 sequences are LNHDA and SQIVND (reference sequence). Overall study findings and caveats: Vaccination with two AZD1222 doses was followed by a rise in Spike-specific TCR breadth and depth.

The method was immunoSEQ multiplex PCR; TCRdb's version includes in-frame clones alone and lacks a portion of them. Here the sample spans fewer than 150,000 clones, roughly 87% being singletons. This clone was counted a few times. What it recognizes is unknown. This clonotype originated in an adult in good health. The specimen comprised peripheral blood, sampled on day 0 of AZD1222 vaccination. The genes are TRBV19 and TRBJ2-7; TRBD1 is a possible D gene (5 bases). The CDR3 sequence is CASSIAHRSSYEQYF. CDR3 DNA sequence: TGTGCCAGTAGTATAGCCCACAGGAGCTCCTACGAGCAGTACTTC.